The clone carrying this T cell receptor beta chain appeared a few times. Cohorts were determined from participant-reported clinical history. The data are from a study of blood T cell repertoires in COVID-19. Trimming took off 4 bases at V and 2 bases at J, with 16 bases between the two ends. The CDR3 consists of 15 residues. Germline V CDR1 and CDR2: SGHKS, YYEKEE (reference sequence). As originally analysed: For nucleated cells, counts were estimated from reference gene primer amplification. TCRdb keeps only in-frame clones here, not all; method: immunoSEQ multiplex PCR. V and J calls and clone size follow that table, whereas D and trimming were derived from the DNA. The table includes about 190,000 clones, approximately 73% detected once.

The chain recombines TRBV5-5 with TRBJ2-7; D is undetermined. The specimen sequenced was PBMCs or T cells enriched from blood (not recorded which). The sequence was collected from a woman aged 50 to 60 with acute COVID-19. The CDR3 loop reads CASSTLGSPAYEQYV. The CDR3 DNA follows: TGTGCCAGCAGCACATTGGGCAGCCCAGCCTACGAGCAGTACGTC.